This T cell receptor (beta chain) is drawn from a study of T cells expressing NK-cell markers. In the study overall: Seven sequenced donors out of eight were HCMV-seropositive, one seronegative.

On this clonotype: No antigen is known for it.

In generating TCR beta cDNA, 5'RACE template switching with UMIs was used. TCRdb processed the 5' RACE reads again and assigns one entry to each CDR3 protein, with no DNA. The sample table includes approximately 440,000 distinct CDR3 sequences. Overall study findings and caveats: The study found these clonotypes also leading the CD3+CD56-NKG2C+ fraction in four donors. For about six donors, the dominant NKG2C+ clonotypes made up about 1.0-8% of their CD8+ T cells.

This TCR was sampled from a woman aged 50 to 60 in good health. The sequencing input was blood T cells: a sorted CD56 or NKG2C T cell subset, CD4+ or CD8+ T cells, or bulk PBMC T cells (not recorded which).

The CDR3 here is CSARTGAYQPQHF. The chain links TRBV20-1 to TRBJ1-5; the D call from TCRdb, TRBD1, cannot be confirmed without DNA. This CDR3 is 13 amino acids long. CDR1 and CDR2 from the germline V gene are DFQATT and SNEGSKA (reference sequence).